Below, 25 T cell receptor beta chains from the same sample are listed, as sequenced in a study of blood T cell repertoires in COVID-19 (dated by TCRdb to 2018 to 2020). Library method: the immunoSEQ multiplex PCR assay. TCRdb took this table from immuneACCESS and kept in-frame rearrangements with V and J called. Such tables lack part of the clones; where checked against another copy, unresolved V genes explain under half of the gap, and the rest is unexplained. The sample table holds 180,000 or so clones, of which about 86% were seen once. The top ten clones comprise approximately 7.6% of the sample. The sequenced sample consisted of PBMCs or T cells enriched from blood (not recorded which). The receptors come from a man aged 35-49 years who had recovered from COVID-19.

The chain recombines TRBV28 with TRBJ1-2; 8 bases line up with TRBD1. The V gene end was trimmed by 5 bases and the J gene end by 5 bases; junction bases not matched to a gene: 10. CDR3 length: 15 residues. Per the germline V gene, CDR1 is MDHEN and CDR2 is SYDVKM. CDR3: CASSLQGAGKYGYTF. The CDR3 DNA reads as TGTGCCAGCAGTCTCCAGGGGGCCGGAAAGTATGGCTACACCTTC.

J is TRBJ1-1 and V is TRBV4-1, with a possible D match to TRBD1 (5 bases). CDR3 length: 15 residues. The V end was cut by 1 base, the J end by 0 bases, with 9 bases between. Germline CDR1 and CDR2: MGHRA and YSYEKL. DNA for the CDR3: TGCGCCAGCAGCCAAGTGGGAGGGGTGAACACTGAAGCTTTCTTT. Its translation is CASSQVGGVNTEAFF.

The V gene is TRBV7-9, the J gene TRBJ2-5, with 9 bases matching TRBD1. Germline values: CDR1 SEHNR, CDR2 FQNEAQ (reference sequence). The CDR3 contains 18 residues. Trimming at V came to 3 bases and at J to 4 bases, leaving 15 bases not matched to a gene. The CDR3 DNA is TGTGCCAGCAGCTTGGGGTATACAGGGGGCACTGGAAGAGAGACCCAGTACTTC. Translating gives CASSLGYTGGTGRETQYF.

The CDR3 sequence is CATSVGGMAFF. In DNA form, the CDR3 reads TGTGCCACCAGTGTGGGGGGAATGGCTTTCTTT. The chain employs TRBV24-1 and TRBJ1-1; D is perhaps TRBD1 (5 bases). The V gene lost 5 bases and the J gene lost 11 bases, with 11 bases spanning the gap. The CDR3 consists of 11 residues. Germline V gene lookup returns CDR1 KGHDR and CDR2 SFDVKD.

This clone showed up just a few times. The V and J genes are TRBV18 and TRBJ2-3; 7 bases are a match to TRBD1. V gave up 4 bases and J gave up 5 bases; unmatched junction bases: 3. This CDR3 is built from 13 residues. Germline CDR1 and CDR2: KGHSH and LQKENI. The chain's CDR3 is CASSRDRVDTQYF. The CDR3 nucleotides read TGTGCCAGCTCACGCGACAGGGTAGATACGCAGTATTTT.

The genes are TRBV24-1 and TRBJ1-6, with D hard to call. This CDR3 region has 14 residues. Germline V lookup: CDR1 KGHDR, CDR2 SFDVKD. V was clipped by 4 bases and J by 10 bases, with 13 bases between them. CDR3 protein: CATSDPWAGSPLHF. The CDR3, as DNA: TGTGCCACCAGTGACCCGTGGGCGGGATCACCCCTCCACTTT.

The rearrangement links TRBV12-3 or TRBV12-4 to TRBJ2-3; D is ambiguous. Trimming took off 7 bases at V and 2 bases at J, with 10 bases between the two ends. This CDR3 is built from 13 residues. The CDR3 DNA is TGTGCCAGCACCCATGAGTTCACAGATACGCAGTATTTT. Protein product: CASTHEFTDTQYF.

This chain's CDR3 is CASSGVRGGIYNEQFF. In DNA, the CDR3 is TGTGCCAGCAGTGGAGTCCGGGGGGGCATCTACAATGAGCAGTTCTTC. The chain joins TRBV28 to TRBJ2-1; 8 positions agree with TRBD2. From germline, CDR1 is MDHEN and CDR2 SYDVKM. After removal of 5 bases from V and 3 bases from J, the junction contained 9 bases not matched to a gene. The CDR3 is made up of 16 amino acids.

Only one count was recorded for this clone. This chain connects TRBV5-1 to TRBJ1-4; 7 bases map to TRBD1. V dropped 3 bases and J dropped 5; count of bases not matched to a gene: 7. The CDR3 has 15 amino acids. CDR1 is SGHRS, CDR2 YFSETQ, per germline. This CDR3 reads CASSWTQGTNEKLFF. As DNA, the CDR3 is TGCGCCAGCAGCTGGACACAGGGGACCAATGAAAAACTGTTTTTT.

The CDR3 reads CASSSDLSEKLFF. The CDR3 DNA reads TGTGCCAGCTCGTCGGACTTGAGTGAAAAACTGTTTTTT. V is TRBV18 and J is TRBJ1-4; D unclear. The CDR3 has 13 amino acids. Trimming cost V 6 bases and J 7 bases, with 12 bases left between them. CDR1 and CDR2 (germline): KGHSH, LQKENI.

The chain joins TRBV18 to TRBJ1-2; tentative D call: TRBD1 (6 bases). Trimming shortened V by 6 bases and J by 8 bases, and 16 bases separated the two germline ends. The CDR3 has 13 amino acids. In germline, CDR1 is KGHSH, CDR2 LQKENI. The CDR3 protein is CASSERQALGYTF. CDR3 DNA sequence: TGTGCCAGCTCGGAGCGACAGGCGCTAGGCTACACCTTC.

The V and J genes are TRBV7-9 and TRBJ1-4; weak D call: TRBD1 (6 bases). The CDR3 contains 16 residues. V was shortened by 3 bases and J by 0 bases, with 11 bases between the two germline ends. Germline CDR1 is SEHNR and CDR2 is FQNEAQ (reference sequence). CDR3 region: CASSFGQFATNEKLFF. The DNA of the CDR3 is TGTGCCAGCAGCTTCGGACAGTTTGCAACTAATGAAAAACTGTTTTTT.

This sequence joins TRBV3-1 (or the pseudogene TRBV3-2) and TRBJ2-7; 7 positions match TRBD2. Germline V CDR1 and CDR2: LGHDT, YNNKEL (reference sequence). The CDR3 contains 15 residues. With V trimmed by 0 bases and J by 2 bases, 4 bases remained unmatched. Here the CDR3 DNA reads TGTGCCAGCAGCCAAGACTCGGGAGGCACCTACGAGCAGTACTTC. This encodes CASSQDSGGTYEQYF.

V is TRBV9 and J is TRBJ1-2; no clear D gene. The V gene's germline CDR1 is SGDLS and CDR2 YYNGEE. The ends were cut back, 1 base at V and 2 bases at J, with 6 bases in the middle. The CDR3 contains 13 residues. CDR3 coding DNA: TGTGCCAGCAGCGTATATTTAAACTATGGCTACACCTTC. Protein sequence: CASSVYLNYGYTF.

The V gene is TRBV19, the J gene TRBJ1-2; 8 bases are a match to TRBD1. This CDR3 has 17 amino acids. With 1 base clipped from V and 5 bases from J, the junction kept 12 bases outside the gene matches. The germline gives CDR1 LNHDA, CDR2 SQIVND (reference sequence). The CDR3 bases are TGTGCCAGTAGTATAGCCCAGGGGGCGTCAAGGACTTATGGCTACACCTTC. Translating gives CASSIAQGASRTYGYTF.

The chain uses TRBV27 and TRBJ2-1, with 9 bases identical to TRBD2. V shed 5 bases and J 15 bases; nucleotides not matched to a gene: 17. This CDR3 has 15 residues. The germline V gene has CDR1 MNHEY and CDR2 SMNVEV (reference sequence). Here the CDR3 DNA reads TGTGCCAGCAGTGCCCGTCCCGGAAGTAGCGGGGGTCTGTTCTTC. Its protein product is CASSARPGSSGGLFF.

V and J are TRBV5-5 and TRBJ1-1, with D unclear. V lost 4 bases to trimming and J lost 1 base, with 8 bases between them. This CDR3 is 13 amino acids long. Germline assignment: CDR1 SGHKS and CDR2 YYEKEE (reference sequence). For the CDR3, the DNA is TGTGCCAGCAGCCCTACAGCGAACACTGAAGCTTTCTTT. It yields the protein CASSPTANTEAFF. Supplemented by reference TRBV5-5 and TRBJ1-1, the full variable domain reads DAGVTQSPTHLIKTRGQQVTLRCSPISGHKSVSWYQQVLGQGPQFIFQYYEKEERGRGNFPDRFSARQFPNYSSELNVNALLLGDSALYLCASSPTANTEAFFGQGTRLTVV.

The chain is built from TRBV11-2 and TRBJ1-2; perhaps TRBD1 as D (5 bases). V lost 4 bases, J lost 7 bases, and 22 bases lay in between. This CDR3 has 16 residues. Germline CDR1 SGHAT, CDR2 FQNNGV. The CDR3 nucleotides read TGTGCCAGCAGCTCAGACCTTGGCGGGGGGTACTCTGGCTACACCTTC. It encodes CASSSDLGGGYSGYTF.

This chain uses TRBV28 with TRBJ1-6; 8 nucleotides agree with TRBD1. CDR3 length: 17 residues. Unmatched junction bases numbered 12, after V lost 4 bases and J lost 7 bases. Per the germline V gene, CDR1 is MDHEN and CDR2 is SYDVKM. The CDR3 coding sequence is TGTGCCAGCAGTTCCCAAACCTTTAGGACAGGGAATTCACCCCTCCACTTT. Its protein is CASSSQTFRTGNSPLHF.

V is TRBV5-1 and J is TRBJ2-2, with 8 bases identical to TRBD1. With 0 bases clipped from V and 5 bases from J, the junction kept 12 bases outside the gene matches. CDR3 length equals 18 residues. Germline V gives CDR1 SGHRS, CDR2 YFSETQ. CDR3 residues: CASSLVPPGTGWTGELFF. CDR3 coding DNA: TGCGCCAGCAGCTTGGTTCCGCCCGGGACAGGCTGGACCGGGGAGCTGTTTTTT.

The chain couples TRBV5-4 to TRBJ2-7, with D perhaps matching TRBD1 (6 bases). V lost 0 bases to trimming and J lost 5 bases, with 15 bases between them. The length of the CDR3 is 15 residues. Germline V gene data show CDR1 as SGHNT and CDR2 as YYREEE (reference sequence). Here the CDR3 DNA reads TGTGCCAGCAGCTTGGGTATTCGACAGGAGGACGAGCAGTACTTC. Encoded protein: CASSLGIRQEDEQYF.

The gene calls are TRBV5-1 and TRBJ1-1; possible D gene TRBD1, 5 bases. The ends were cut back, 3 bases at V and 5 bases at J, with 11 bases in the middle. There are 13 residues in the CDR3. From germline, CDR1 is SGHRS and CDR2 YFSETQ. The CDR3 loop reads CASSSQGGTEAFF. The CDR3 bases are TGCGCCAGCAGCTCCCAGGGAGGGACTGAAGCTTTCTTT.

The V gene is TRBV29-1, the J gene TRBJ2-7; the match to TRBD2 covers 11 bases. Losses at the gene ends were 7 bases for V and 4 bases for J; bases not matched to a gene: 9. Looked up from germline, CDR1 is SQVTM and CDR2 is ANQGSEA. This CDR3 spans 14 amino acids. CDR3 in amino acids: CSAVPLAGAYEQYF. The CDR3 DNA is TGCAGCGCAGTCCCACTAGCGGGGGCTTACGAGCAGTACTTC.

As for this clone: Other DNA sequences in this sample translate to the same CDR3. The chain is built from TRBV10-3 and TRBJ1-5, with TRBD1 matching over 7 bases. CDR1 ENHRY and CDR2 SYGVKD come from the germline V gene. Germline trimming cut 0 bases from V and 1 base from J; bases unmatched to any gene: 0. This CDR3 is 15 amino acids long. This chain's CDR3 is CAISESGGSNQPQHF. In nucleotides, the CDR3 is TGTGCCATCAGTGAGTCAGGGGGCAGCAATCAGCCCCAGCATTTT.

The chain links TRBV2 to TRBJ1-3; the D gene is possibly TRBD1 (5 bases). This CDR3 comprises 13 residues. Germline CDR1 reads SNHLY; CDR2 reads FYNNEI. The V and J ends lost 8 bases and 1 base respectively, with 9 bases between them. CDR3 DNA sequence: TGTGCCAGCCAGGAGGGGTCTGGAAACACCATATATTTT. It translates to CASQEGSGNTIYF.